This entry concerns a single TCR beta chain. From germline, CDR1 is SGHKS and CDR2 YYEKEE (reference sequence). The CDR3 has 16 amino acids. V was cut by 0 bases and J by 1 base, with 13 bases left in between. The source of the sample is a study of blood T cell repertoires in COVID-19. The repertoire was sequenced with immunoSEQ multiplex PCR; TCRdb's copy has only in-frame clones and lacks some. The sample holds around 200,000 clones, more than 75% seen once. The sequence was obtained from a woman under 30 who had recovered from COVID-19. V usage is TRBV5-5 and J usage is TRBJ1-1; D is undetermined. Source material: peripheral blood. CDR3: CASSLVGIGKNTEAFF. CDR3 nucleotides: TGTGCCAGCAGCTTGGTGGGCATCGGGAAGAACACTGAAGCTTTCTTT.